The source of this TCR beta chain is a study of siplizumab effects on memory and regulatory T cells. The CDR3 is made up of 16 amino acids. V was shortened by 3 bases and J by 3 bases, with 15 bases between the two germline ends. Germline lookup yields CDR1 KGHSH and CDR2 LQKENI. TCRdb's table, derived via immunoSEQ multiplex PCR, lists solely in-frame clones and lacks some. This sample yields about 55,000 clones, of which under 98% are seen a single time; 0.64% belongs to the top ten. The chain recombines TRBV18 with TRBJ2-1; perhaps TRBD2 as D (6 bases). The receptor was isolated from a human donor in good health. Specimen: naive CD4+ T cells sorted from blood. CDR3 sequence (DNA): TGTGCCAGCTCACCCTTCGGCGGAGGGGTCTACAATGAGCAGTTCTTC. This codes for CASSPFGGGVYNEQFF.